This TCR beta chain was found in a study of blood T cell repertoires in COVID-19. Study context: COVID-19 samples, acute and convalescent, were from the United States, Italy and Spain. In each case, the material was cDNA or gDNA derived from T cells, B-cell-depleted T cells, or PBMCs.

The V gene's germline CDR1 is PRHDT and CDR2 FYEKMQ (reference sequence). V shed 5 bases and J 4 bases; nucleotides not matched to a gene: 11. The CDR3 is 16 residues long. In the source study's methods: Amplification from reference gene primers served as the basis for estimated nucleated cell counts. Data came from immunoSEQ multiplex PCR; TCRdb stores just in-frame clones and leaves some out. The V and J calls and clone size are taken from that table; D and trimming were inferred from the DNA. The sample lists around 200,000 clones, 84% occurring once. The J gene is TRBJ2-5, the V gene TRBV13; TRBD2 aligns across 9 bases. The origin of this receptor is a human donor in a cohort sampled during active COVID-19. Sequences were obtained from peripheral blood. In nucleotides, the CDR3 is TGTGCCAGCAGCGCCCCCGGGACTAGCCGAAGAGAGACCCAGTACTTC. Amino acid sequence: CASSAPGTSRRETQYF.